This TCR beta chain was observed in a study of shared clonotypes between healthy human individuals. Trimming shortened V by 6 bases and J by 0 bases, and 9 bases separated the two germline ends. The CDR3 covers 14 residues. Germline CDR1 SQVTM, CDR2 ANQGSEA. Everyone who donated was a Caucasian adult who lived in Nashville, Tennessee. The CD4+ fraction was divided into a CD45RA+ naive subset and a CD45RA-negative memory subset. Clones were sequenced by immunoSEQ multiplex PCR, and TCRdb holds only the in-frame ones, with some missing. Of hundreds of thousands of clones listed, approximately 74% were seen once; the top ten hold approximately 1.6%.

V gene TRBV29-1 combines with J gene TRBJ2-6; tentatively, D is TRBD1 (6 bases). This sequence was found in a woman aged 25 to 39 in good health. Input material: memory CD4+ T cells sorted from blood. Documented subset: CD45RA-negative fraction. This chain's CDR3 is CSVLTGSGANVLTF. CDR3 sequence (DNA): TGCAGCGTGCTGACAGGCTCTGGGGCCAACGTCCTGACTTTC.